This T cell receptor beta chain was captured by sequencing in a study of T cells in Graves' hyperthyroidism and ophthalmopathy. V lost 8 bases and J 4 bases, leaving 17 bases between the germline ends. The CDR3 spans 14 residues. The germline V gene has CDR1 MGHRA and CDR2 YSYEKL. This clonotype was observed a few times. Amplification of TCR beta CDR3 regions was performed using RNA transcripts as template. RT-PCR in the first round (using the HTBI primer set) targeted the TCR CDR3. TCRdb reanalysed the multiplex PCR reads using MiXCR and keeps one entry per CDR3 protein. The sample has about 210,000 distinct CDR3 sequences; approximately 17% are singletons.

V usage is TRBV4-1 and J usage is TRBJ1-2; D is perhaps TRBD1 (5 bases). Input material: blood. The sequence was obtained from a man in his forties or fifties with Graves' hyperthyroidism. DNA for the CDR3: TGCGCCAGCGCACCGGGACGGGCCTTCTATGGCTACACCTTC. Its translation is CASAPGRAFYGYTF.